This TCR beta chain is drawn from a study of blood T cell repertoires in COVID-19. The wider study: Samples came from the United States, Italy and Spain, spanning acute and convalescent COVID-19. PBMCs, B-cell-depleted T cells, or T cells provided the cDNA or gDNA that made up the material.

V lost 4 bases, J lost 5 bases, and 16 bases lay in between. Germline V lookup: CDR1 LGHDT, CDR2 YNNKEL (reference sequence). The CDR3 loop spans 15 amino acids. In the authors' methods: Estimation of nucleated cell counts relied on the amplification of reference gene primers. Libraries were prepared by immunoSEQ multiplex PCR; TCRdb keeps only in-frame clonotypes and omits some of them. V, J and clone size reflect that table, while D and trimming were determined from the DNA. Of about 270,000 clones in the sample, around 89% were seen once. The study recruited people aged 18 to 89 years across around 24 US areas.

Material for sequencing was PBMCs or T cells enriched from blood (not recorded which). The J gene is TRBJ2-3, the V gene TRBV3-1 (or the pseudogene TRBV3-2); a possible D gene is TRBD2 (6 bases). The TCR originated in a woman in her twenties or thirties with acute COVID-19. The CDR3: CASSPPQGGRDTQYF. The CDR3 DNA reads as TGTGCCAGCAGCCCCCCGCAGGGAGGAAGAGATACGCAGTATTTT.